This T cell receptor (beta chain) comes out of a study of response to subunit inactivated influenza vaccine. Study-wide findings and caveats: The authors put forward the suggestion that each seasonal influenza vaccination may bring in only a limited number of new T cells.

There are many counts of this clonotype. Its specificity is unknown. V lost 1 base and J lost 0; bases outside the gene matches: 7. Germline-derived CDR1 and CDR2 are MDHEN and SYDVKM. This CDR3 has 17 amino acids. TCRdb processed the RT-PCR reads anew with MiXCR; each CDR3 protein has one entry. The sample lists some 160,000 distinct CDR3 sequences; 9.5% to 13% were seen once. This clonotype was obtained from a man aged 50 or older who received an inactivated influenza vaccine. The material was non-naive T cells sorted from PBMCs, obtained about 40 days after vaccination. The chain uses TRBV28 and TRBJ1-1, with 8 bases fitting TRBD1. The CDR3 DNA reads TGTGCCAGCAGTTTATTGGGCAGGGGGCGTATGAACACTGAAGCTTTCTTT. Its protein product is CASSLLGRGRMNTEAFF.